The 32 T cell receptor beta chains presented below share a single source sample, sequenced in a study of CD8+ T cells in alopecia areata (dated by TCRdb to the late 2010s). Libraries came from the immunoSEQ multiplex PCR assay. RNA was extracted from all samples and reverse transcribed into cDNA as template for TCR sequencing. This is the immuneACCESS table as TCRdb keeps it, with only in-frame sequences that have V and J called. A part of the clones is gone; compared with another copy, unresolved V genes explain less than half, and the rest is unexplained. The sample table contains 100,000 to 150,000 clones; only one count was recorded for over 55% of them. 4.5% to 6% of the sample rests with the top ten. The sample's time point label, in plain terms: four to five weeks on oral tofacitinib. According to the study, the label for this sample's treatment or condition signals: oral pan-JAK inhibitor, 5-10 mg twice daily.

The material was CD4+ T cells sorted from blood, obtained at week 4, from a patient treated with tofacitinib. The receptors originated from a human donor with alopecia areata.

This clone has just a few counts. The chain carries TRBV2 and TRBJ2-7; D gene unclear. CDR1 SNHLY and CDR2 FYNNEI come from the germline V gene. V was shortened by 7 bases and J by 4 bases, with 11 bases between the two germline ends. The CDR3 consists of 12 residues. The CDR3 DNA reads TGTGCCAGCACCATAGGGTGGTACGAGCAGTACTTC. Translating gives CASTIGWYEQYF.

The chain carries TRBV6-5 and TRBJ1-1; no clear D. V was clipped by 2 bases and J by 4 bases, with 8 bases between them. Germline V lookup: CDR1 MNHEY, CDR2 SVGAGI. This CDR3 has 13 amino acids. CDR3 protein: CASSYLKGTEAFF. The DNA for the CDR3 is TGTGCCAGCAGTTACCTGAAGGGCACTGAAGCTTTCTTT.

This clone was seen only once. The CDR3 loop reads CASSYSLSRSTDTQYF. The CDR3 DNA sequence: TGTGCCAGCAGTTACTCCCTCTCCCGGAGCACAGATACGCAGTATTTT. The rearrangement joins TRBV6-5 to TRBJ2-3; D gene unclear. In germline, CDR1 is MNHEY, CDR2 SVGAGI. Trimming stripped 0 bases from V and 0 bases from J, with 10 bases between. The CDR3 spans 16 residues.

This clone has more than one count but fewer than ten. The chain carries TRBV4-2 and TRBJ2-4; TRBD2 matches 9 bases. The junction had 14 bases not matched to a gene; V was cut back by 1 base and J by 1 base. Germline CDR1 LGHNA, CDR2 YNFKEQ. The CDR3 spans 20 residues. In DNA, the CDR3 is TGTGCCAGCAGCCAAGTGTTCGGTAGCGGGGGCCCGGGGGCCAAAAACATTCAGTACTTC. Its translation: CASSQVFGSGGPGAKNIQYF.

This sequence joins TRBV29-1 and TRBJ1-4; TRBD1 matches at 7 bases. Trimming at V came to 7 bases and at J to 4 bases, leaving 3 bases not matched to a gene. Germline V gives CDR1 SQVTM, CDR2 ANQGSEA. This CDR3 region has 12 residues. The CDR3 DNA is TGCAGCGGGGGACAGTTTAATGAAAAACTGTTTTTT. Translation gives CSGGQFNEKLFF.

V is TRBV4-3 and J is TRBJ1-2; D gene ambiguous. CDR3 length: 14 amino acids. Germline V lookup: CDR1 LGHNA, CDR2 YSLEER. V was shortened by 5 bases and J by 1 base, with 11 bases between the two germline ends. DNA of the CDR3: TGCGCCAGCAGCACCCACAGAGATAACTATGGCTACACCTTC. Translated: CASSTHRDNYGYTF.

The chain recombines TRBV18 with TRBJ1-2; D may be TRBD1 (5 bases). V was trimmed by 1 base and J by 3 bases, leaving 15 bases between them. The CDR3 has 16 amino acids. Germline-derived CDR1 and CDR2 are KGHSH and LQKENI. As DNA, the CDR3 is TGTGCCAGCTCACCACGCCCCGGGACGGATCACTATGGCTACACCTTC. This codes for CASSPRPGTDHYGYTF.

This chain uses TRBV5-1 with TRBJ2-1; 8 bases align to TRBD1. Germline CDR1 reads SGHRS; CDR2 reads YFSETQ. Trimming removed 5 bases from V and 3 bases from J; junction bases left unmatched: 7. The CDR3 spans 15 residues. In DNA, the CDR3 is TGCGCCAGCAGTACGGTGGACAGGGACTACAATGAGCAGTTCTTC. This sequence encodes CASSTVDRDYNEQFF.

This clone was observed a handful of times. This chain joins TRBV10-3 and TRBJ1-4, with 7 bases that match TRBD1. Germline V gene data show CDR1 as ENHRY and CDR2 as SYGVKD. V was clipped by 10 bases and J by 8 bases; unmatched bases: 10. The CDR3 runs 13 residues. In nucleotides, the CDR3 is TGTGCCACGAAGGGGGCTGAAGGAGAAAAACTGTTTTTT. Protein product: CATKGAEGEKLFF.

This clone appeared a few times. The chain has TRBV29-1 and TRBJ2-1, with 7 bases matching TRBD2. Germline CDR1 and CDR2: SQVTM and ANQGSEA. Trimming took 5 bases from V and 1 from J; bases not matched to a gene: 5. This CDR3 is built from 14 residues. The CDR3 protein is CSVSGVLSYNEQFF. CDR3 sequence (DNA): TGCAGCGTTAGCGGGGTCTTATCCTACAATGAGCAGTTCTTC.

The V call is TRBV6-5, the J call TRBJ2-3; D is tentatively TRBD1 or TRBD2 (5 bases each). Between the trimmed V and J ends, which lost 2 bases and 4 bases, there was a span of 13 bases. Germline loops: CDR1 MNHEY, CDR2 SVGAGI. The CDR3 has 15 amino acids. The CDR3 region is CASSYAGSWADTQYF. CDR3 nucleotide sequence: TGTGCCAGCAGTTACGCAGGGAGTTGGGCAGATACGCAGTATTTT.

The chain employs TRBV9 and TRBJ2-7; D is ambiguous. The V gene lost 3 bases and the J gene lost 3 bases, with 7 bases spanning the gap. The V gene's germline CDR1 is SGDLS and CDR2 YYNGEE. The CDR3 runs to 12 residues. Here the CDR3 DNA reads TGTGCCAGCAGCGCCACAGACTACGAGCAGTACTTC. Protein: CASSATDYEQYF.

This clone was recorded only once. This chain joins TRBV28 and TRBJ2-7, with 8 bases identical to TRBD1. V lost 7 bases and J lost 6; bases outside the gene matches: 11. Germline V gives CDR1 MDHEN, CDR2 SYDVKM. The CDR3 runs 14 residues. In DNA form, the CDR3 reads TGTGCCAGCACAGGGGGCTCCATTTTGGGCGAGCAGTACTTC. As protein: CASTGGSILGEQYF.

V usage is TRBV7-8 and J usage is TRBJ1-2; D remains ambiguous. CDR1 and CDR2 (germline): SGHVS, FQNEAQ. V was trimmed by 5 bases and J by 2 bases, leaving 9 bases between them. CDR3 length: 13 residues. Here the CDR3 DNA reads TGTGCCAGCAGCCTTCCCGGCAACTATGGCTACACCTTC. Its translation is CASSLPGNYGYTF.

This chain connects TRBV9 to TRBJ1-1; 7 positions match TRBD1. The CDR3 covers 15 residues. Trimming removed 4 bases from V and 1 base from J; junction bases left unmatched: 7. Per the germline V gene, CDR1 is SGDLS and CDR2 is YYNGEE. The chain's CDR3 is CASSPLDRENTEAFF. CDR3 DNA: TGTGCCAGCAGCCCATTAGACAGGGAGAACACTGAAGCTTTCTTT.

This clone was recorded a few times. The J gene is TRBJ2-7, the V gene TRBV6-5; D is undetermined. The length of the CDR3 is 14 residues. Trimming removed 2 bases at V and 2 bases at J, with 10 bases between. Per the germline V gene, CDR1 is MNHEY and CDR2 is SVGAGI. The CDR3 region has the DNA TGTGCCAGCAGTTACGCGGACCGACCCTACGAGCAGTACTTC. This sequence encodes CASSYADRPYEQYF.

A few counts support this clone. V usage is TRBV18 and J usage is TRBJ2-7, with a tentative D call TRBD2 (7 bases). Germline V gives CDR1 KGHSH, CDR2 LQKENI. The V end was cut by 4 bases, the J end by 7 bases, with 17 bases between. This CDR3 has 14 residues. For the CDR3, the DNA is TGTGCCAGCTCACTGCCCGGGGGGCGGCGGGAGCAGTACTTC. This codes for CASSLPGGRREQYF.

The CDR3: CAWGRSEAFF. The CDR3 coding sequence is TGTGCCTGGGGCCGGTCTGAAGCTTTCTTT. The chain combines TRBV30 with TRBJ1-1; D is unresolved. The CDR3 sequence is 10 residues long. V was shortened by 5 bases and J by 6 bases, with 7 bases between the two germline ends. CDR1 is GTSNPN and CDR2 is SVGIG in the germline V gene (reference sequence).

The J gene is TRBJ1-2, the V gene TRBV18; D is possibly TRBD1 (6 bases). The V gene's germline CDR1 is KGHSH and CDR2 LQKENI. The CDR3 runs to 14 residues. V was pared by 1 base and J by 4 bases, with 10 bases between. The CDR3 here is CASSPRQELYGYTF. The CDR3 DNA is TGTGCCAGCTCACCACGACAGGAGCTCTATGGCTACACCTTC.

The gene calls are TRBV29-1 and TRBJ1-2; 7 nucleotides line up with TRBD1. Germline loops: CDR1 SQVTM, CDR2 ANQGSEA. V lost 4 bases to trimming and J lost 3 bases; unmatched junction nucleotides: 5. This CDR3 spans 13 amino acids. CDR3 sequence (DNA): TGCAGCGTTGGAGGGGGCGTCCACTATGGCTACACCTTC. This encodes CSVGGGVHYGYTF.

CDR3 amino acids: CAITGSTDTQYF. The CDR3 nucleotides are TGTGCCATCACAGGCAGCACAGATACGCAGTATTTT. J is TRBJ2-3 and V is TRBV10-3, with D unresolved. In germline, CDR1 is ENHRY, CDR2 SYGVKD. Trimming removed 7 bases from V and 0 bases from J, with 5 bases in between. The CDR3 extends over 12 amino acids.

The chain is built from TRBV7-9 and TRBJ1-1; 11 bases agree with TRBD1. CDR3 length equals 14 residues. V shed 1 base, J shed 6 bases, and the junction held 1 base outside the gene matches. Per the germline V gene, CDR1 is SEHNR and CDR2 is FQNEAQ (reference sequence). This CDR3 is CASSLGTGGPEAFF. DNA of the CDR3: TGTGCCAGCAGCTTAGGGACAGGGGGCCCTGAAGCTTTCTTT.

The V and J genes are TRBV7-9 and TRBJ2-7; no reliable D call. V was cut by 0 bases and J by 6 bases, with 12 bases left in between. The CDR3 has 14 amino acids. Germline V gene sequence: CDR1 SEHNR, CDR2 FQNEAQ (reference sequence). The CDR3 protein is CASSLAGSGREQYF. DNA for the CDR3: TGTGCCAGCAGCTTAGCGGGGTCGGGTCGCGAGCAGTACTTC.

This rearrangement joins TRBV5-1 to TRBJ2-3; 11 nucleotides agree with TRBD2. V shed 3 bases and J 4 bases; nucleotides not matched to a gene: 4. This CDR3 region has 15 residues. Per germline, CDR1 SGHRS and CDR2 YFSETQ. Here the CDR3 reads CASSSTSGGSDTQYF. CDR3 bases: TGCGCCAGCAGCTCAACTAGCGGGGGATCAGATACGCAGTATTTT.

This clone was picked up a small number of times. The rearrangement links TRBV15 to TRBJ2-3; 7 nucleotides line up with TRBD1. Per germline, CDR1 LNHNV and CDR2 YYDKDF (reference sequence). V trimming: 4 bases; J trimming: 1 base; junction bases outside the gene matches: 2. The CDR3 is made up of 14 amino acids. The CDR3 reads CATSKGARTDTQYF. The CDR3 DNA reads TGTGCCACCAGCAAGGGGGCGCGCACAGATACGCAGTATTTT.

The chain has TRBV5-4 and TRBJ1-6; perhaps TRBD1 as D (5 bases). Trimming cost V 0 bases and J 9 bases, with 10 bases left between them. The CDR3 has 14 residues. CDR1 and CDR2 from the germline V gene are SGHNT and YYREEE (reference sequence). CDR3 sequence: CASSLGGATSPLHF. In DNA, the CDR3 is TGTGCCAGCAGCTTGGGAGGGGCTACTTCACCCCTCCACTTT.

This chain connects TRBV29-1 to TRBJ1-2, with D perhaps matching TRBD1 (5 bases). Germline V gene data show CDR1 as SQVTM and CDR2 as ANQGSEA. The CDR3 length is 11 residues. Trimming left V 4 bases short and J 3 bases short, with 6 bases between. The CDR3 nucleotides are TGCAGCGTTGGAGGGGACTATGGCTACACCTTC. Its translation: CSVGGDYGYTF.

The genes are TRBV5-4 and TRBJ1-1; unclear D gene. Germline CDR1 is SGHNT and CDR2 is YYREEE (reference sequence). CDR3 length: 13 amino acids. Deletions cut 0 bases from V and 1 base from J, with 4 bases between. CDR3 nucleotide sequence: TGTGCCAGCAGCTTGGGGGGGAACACTGAAGCTTTCTTT. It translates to CASSLGGNTEAFF.

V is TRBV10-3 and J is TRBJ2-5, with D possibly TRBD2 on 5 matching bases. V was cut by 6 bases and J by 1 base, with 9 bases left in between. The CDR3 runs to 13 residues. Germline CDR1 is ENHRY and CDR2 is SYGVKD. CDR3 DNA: TGTGCCATCAGACGTAGCGCCCAAGAGACCCAGTACTTC. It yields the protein CAIRRSAQETQYF.

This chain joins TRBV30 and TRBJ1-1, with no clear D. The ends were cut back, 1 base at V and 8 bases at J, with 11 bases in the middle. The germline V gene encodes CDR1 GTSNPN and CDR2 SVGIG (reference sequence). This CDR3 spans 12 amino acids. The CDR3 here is CAWSGKDSEAFF. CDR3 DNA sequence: TGTGCCTGGAGTGGCAAGGATTCCGAAGCTTTCTTT.

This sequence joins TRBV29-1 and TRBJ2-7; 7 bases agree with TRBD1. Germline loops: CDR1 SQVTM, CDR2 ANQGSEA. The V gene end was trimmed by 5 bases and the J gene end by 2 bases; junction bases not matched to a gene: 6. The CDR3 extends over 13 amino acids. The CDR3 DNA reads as TGCAGCGTTACTCACAGGGGCCCCTACGAGCAGTACTTC. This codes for CSVTHRGPYEQYF.

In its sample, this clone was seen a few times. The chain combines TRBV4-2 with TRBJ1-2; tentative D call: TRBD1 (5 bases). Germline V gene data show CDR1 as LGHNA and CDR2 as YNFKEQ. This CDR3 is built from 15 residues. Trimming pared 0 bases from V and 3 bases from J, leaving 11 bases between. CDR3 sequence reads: CASSQDHQGDYGYTF. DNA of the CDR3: TGTGCCAGCAGCCAAGATCATCAGGGAGACTATGGCTACACCTTC.